The clone carrying this T cell receptor (beta chain) appeared a few times. The germline V gene encodes CDR1 LNHDA and CDR2 SQIVND (reference sequence). CDR3 length: 15 amino acids. The ends were cut back, 8 bases at V and 3 bases at J, with 17 bases in the middle. The sample belongs to a study of identical twins. TCRdb redid the calling of the 5' RACE reads with MiXCR, one entry per CDR3 protein. The sample has hundreds of thousands of distinct CDR3 sequences, around 20% seen once. These data are also associated with another study on T cells expressing NK-cell markers.

The source of this sequence is a young woman in good health. This chain links TRBV19 with TRBJ2-1; D gene uncertain. Sequencing was carried out using PBMCs. The CDR3 region is CASQPSHGYYNEQFF. CDR3 nucleotides: TGTGCCAGTCAACCCTCACACGGGTACTACAATGAGCAGTTCTTC.